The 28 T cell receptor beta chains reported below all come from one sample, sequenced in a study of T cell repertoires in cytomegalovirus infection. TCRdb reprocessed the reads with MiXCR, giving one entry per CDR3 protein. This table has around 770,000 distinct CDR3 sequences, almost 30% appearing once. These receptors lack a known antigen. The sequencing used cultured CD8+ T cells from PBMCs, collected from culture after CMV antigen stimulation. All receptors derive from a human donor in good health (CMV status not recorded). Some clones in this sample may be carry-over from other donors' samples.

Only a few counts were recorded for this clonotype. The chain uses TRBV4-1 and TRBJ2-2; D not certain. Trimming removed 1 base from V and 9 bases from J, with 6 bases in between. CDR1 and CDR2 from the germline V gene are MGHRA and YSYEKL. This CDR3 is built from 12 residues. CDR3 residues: CASSQGTRELFF. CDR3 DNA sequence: TGCGCCAGCAGCCAAGGAACAAGGGAGCTGTTTTTT.

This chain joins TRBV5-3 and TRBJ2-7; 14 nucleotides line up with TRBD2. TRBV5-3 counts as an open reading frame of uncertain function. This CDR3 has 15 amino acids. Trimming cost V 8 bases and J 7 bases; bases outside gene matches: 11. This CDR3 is CASSPTSGGAREQYF. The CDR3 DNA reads TGTGCCAGCAGCCCGACTAGCGGGGGGGCGAGAGAGCAGTACTTC.

CDR3 sequence reads: CASRDPLRKAQYF. Written as DNA, the CDR3 is TGTGCCAGCAGGGACCCACTTAGGAAGGCGCAGTATTTT. The chain couples TRBV5-6 to TRBJ2-3; the D is unclear. Deletions cut 5 bases from V and 10 bases from J, with 17 bases between. The germline V gene has CDR1 SGHDT and CDR2 YYEEEE. This CDR3 has 13 residues. Full variable domain (missing parts from reference TRBV5-6 and TRBJ2-3): DAGVTQSPTHLIKTRGQQVTLRCSPKSGHDTVSWYQQALGQGPQFIFQYYEEEERQRGNFPDRFSGHQFPNYSSELNVNALLLGDSALYLCASRDPLRKAQYFGPGTRLTVL.

CDR3 DNA sequence: TGTGCCAGCAGCAGTGACAGGGGGCGCGTTGGTGGGGCCAACGTCCTGACTTTC. It translates to CASSSDRGRVGGANVLTF. J is TRBJ2-6 and V is TRBV7-6, with 10 bases that match TRBD1. Losses at the gene ends were 5 bases for V and 3 bases for J; bases not matched to a gene: 10. The CDR3 loop spans 18 amino acids. In germline, CDR1 is SGHVS, CDR2 FNYEAQ.

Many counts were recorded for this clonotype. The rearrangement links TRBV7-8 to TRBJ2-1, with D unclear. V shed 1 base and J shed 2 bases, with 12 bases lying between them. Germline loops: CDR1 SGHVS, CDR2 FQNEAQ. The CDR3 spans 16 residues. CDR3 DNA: TGTGCCAGCAGCTTAGTTCCGACAAAAACCTACAATGAGCAGTTCTTC. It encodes CASSLVPTKTYNEQFF.

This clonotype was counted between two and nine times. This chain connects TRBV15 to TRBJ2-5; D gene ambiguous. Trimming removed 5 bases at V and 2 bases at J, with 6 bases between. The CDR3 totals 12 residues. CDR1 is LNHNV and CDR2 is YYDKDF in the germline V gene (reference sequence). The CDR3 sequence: CATSSDQETQYF. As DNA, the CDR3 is TGTGCCACCAGCTCAGATCAAGAGACCCAGTACTTC.

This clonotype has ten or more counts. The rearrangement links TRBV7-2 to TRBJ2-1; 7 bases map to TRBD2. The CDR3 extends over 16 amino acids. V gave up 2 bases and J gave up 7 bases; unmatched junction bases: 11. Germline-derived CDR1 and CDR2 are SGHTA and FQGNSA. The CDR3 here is CASSLSAGDPWNEQFF. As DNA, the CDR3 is TGTGCCAGCAGCTTAAGTGCGGGGGACCCTTGGAATGAGCAGTTCTTC.

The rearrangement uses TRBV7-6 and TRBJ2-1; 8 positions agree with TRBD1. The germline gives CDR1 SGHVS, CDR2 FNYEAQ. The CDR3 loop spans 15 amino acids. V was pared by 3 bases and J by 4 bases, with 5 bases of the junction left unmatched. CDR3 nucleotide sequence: TGTGCCAGCAGCTTTGGGGACAGGCTTTACAATGAGCAGTTCTTC. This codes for CASSFGDRLYNEQFF.

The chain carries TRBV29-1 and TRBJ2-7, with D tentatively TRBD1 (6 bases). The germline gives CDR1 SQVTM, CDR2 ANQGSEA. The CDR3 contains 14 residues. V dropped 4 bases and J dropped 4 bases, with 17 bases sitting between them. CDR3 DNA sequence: TGCAGCGTTGGGGACATTGGTTCCTTTTACGAGCAGTACTTC. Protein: CSVGDIGSFYEQYF.

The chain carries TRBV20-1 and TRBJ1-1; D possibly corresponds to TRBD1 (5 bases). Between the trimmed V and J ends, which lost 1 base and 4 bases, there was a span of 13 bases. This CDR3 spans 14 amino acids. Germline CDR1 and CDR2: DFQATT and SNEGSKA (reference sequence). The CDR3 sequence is CSARAGLRGTEAFF. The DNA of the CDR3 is TGCAGTGCTAGAGCGGGGCTAAGGGGCACTGAAGCTTTCTTT.

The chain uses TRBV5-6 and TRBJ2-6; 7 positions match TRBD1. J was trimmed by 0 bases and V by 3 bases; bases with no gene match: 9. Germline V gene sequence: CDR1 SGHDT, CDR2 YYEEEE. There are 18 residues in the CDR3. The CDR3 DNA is TGTGCCAGCAGCTGGACCGGGACAGTACTCTCTGGGGCCAACGTCCTGACTTTC. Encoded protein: CASSWTGTVLSGANVLTF.

CDR3 nucleotide sequence: TGTGCCAGCAGTTTTCGAGGACACGGGGGACAGGGGGCTTCCCGAGGTCAGCCCCAGCATTTT. As protein: CASSFRGHGGQGASRGQPQHF. This chain uses TRBV28 with TRBJ1-5; the match to TRBD1 covers 12 bases. Germline V CDR1 and CDR2: MDHEN, SYDVKM. The CDR3 sequence is 21 residues long. With V trimmed by 3 bases and J by 6 bases, 21 bases remained unmatched.

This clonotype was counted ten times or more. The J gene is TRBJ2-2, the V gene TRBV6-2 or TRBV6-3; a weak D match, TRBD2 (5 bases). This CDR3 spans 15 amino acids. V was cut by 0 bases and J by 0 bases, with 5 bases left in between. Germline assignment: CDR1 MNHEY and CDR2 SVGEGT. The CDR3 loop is CASSYSGTNTGELFF. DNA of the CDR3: TGTGCCAGCAGTTACTCCGGGACGAACACCGGGGAGCTGTTTTTT.

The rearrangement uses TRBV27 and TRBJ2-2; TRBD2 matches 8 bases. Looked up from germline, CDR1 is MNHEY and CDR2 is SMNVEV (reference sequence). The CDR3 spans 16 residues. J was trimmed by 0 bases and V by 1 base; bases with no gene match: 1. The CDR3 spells CASSLYSGTNTGELFF. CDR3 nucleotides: TGTGCCAGCAGTTTATATAGCGGGACGAACACCGGGGAGCTGTTTTTT.

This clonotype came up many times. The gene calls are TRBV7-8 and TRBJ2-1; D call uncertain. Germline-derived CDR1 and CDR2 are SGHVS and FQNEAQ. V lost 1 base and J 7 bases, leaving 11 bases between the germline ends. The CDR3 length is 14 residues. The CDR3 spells CASSLGAGVNEQFF. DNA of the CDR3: TGTGCCAGCAGCTTAGGGGCAGGAGTAAATGAGCAGTTCTTC.

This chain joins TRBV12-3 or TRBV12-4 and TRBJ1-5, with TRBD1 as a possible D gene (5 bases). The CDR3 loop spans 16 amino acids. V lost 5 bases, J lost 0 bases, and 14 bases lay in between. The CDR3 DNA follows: TGTGCCAGCAGTCTCCAGGGCGGAAATAGCAATCAGCCCCAGCATTTT. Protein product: CASSLQGGNSNQPQHF.

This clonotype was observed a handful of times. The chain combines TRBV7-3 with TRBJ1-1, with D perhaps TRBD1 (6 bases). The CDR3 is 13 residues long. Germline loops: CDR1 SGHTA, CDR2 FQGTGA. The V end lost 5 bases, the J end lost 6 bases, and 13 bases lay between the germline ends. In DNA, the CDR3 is TGTGCCAGCAGCAGCCCGGGACACCCTGAAGCTTTCTTT. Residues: CASSSPGHPEAFF. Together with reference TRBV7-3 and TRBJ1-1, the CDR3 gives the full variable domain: GAGVSQTPSNKVTEKGKYVELRCDPISGHTALYWYRQSLGQGPEFLIYFQGTGAADDSGLPNDRFFAVRPEGSVSTLKIQRTERGDSAVYLCASSSPGHPEAFFGQGTRLTVV.

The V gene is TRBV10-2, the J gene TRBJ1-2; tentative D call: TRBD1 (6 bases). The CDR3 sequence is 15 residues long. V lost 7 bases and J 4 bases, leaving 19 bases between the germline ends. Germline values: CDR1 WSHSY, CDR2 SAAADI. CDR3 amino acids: CASTDAGTRSYGYTF. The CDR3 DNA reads TGCGCCAGCACCGACGCAGGGACAAGATCCTATGGCTACACCTTC.

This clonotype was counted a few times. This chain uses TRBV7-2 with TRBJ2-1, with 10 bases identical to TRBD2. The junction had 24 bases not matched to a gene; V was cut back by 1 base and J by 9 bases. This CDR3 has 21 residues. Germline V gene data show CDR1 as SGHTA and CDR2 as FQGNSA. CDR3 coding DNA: TGTGCCAGCAGCTTAGACGTGTGGCCAGGGCTTCTAGCGGGGGACGGCGGTGAGCAGTTCTTC. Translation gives CASSLDVWPGLLAGDGGEQFF.

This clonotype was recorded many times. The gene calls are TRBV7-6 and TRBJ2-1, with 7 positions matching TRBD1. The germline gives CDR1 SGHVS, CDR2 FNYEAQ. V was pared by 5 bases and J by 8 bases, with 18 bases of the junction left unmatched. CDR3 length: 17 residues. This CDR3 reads CASSPSGGRPKTYEQFF. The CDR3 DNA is TGTGCCAGCAGCCCTTCAGGGGGACGGCCGAAGACATATGAGCAGTTCTTC.

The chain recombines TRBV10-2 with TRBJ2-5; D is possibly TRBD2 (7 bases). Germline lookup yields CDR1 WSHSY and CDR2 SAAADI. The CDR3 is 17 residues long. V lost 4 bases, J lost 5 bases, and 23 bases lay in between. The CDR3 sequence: CASSGTRGGGPRETQYF. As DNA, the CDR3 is TGCGCCAGCAGTGGGACCCGAGGCGGGGGCCCTAGGGAGACCCAGTACTTC.

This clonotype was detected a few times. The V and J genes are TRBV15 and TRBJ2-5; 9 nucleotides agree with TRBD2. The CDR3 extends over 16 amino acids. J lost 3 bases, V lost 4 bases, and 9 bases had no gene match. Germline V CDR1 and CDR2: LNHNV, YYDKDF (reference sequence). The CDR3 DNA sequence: TGTGCCACCAGCATGCAGCGGGGGGAGTCCAAAGAGACCCAGTACTTC. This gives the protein CATSMQRGESKETQYF.

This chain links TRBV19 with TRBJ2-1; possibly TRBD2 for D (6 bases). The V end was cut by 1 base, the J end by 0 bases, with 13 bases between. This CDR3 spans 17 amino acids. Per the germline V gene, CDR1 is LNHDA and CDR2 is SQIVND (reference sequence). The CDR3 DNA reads TGTGCCAGTAGTATAGTGGGACTTCCTTTCTCCTACAATGAGCAGTTCTTC. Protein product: CASSIVGLPFSYNEQFF.

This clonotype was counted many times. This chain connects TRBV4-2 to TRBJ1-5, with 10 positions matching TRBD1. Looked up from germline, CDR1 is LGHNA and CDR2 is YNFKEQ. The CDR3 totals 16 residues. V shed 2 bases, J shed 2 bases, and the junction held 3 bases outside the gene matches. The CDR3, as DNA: TGTGCCAGCAGCCAAAAGACAGGGGGCGGCAATCAGCCCCAGCATTTT. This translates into CASSQKTGGGNQPQHF.

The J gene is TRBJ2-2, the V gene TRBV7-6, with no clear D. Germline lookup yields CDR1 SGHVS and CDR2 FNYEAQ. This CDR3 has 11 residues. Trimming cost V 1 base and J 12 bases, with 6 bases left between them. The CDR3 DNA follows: TGTGCCAGCAGCTTAGGCCCCCAGCTGTTTTTT. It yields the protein CASSLGPQLFF.

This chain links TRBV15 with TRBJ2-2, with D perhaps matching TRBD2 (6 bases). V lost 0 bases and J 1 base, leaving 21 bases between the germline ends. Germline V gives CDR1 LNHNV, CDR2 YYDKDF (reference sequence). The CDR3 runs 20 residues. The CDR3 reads CATSRDRVFGGKENTGELFF. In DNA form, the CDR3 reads TGTGCCACCAGCAGAGATCGGGTATTTGGGGGGAAGGAGAACACCGGGGAGCTGTTTTTT.

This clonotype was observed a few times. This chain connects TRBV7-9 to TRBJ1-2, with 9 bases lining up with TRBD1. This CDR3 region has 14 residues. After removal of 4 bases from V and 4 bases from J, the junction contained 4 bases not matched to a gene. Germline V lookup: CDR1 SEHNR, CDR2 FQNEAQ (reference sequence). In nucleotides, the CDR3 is TGTGCCAGCAGCTCACAGGGGGCAGGCTATGGCTACACCTTC. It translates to CASSSQGAGYGYTF.

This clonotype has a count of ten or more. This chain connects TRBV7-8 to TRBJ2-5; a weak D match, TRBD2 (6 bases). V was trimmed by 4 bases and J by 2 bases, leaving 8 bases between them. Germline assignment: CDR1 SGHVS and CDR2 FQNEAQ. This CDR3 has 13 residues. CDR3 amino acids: CASSWDLQETQYF. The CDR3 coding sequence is TGTGCCAGCAGCTGGGACTTGCAAGAGACCCAGTACTTC.